This is a list of T cell receptor beta chains from one sample in a study of T-cell memory formation after mild COVID-19. TCRdb fed the 5' RACE reads into MiXCR, producing one record per CDR3 protein. The sample records 190,000 or so distinct CDR3 sequences, 20% to 25% being singletons. Sequencing was done on a sample of PBMCs or a T cell subset sorted from them (not recorded which). All receptors derive from an adult woman who had mild COVID-19 (a few samples of this study predate the infection). Cell type and time point are not known. Both conserved end residues are part of each CDR3. Each record gives: V gene, D gene, J gene, clone size, CDR3 DNA, CDR3 protein. A D gene is named only where the DNA matches it firmly. Size is omitted from some rows. Given values are once, few, many or a class for expanded clones.

V: TRBV7-6
D: -
J: TRBJ2-3
size: -
DNA: TGTGCCAGCAGCACGAGCACAGATACGCAGTATTTT
CDR3: CASSTSTDTQYF

V: TRBV5-1
D: TRBD2
J: TRBJ2-5
size: few
DNA: TGCGCCAGCAGCTTTAGCGGGAGGGCGGCTGAACAAGAGACCCAGTACTTC
CDR3: CASSFSGRAAEQETQYF

V: TRBV13
D: TRBD2
J: TRBJ2-5
size: few
DNA: TGTGCCAGCACGGTAGCGGGGGAGTGGGGGCGAGAGACCCAGTACTTC
CDR3: CASTVAGEWGRETQYF

V: TRBV4-3
D: -
J: TRBJ2-1
size: -
DNA: TGCGCCAGCAGCCACCAAGGGTCCGACAGGCCGGGGAGTGAGCAGTTCTTC
CDR3: CASSHQGSDRPGSEQFF

V: TRBV27
D: -
J: TRBJ2-7
size: -
DNA: TGTGCCAGAAGTTTTGCGGGTGAAATTGACGAGCAGTACTTC
CDR3: CARSFAGEIDEQYF

V: TRBV2
D: -
J: TRBJ1-1
size: few
DNA: TGTGCCAGCAGTGAAGTAAGAGCTCAAGACACTGAAGCTTTCTTT
CDR3: CASSEVRAQDTEAFF

V: TRBV12-3/TRBV12-4
D: TRBD1
J: TRBJ2-2
size: -
DNA: TGTGCCAGCAGTCCCGGGACAGGGGGAGGGACCGGGGAGCTGTTTTTT
CDR3: CASSPGTGGGTGELFF

V: TRBV29-1
D: -
J: TRBJ2-7
size: few
DNA: TGCAGCGTTGAATCTGGGGGGCAGGGGTTCTCCTACGAGCAGTACTTC
CDR3: CSVESGGQGFSYEQYF

V: TRBV28
D: TRBD1
J: TRBJ1-5
size: -
DNA: TGTGCCAGCAGTTCCGGACAGGGAAGTCAGCCCCAGCATTTT
CDR3: CASSSGQGSQPQHF

V: TRBV7-6
D: TRBD2
J: TRBJ2-1
size: -
DNA: TGTGCCAGCAGCTCACTAGCGGGATCCAATGAGCAGTTCTTC
CDR3: CASSSLAGSNEQFF

V: TRBV7-9
D: -
J: TRBJ2-5
size: -
DNA: TGTGCCAGCAGCCCCTGGGAGTACCGAACAGAGACCCAGTACTTC
CDR3: CASSPWEYRTETQYF

V: TRBV9
D: TRBD2
J: TRBJ2-7
size: -
DNA: TGTGCCAGCAGCGTAGAGGGACTAGCGAGCGACGAGCAGTACTTC
CDR3: CASSVEGLASDEQYF

V: TRBV11-2
D: -
J: TRBJ2-7
size: few
DNA: TGTGCCAGCAGCCCGAAGTGGGAGCAGTACTTC
CDR3: CASSPKWEQYF

V: TRBV9
D: TRBD1
J: TRBJ2-3
size: -
DNA: TGTGCCAGCAGCGCTACTGGGACAGGGAATGTCGGCACAGATACGCAGTATTTT
CDR3: CASSATGTGNVGTDTQYF

V: TRBV20-1
D: TRBD1
J: TRBJ1-4
size: few
DNA: TGCAGTGCTCATGGGACAGAGAATGAAAAACTGTTTTTT
CDR3: CSAHGTENEKLFF

V: TRBV5-1
D: -
J: TRBJ2-3
size: -
DNA: TGCGCCAGCAGCTTCACGGGACACCCTTTCACGCAGTATTTT
CDR3: CASSFTGHPFTQYF

V: TRBV7-6
D: -
J: TRBJ2-6
size: few
DNA: TGTGCCAGCAGCTTAGATAGGGGACTCAGCTCTGGGGCCAACGTCCTGACTTTC
CDR3: CASSLDRGLSSGANVLTF

V: TRBV27
D: -
J: TRBJ2-2
size: -
DNA: TGTGCCAGCCGCAGGGGAGGAGGTCCCGGGGAGCTGTTTTTT
CDR3: CASRRGGGPGELFF

V: TRBV7-2
D: -
J: TRBJ2-7
size: few
DNA: TGTGCCAGCAGCCCGGTGGGGGGTCAAACCAACTACGAGCAGTACTTC
CDR3: CASSPVGGQTNYEQYF

V: TRBV20-1
D: TRBD1
J: TRBJ1-1
size: -
DNA: TGCAGTGCTACGGGGACAGGGCGGGCTGAAGCTTTCTTT
CDR3: CSATGTGRAEAFF

V: TRBV4-3
D: -
J: TRBJ2-3
size: -
DNA: TGCGCCAGCAGCCGTTCCTCAGCTAGCTCCGATACGCAGTATTTT
CDR3: CASSRSSASSDTQYF

V: TRBV20-1
D: TRBD1
J: TRBJ2-7
size: few
DNA: TGCAGTGCTTCACAGGGGCGTGGCGCCTACGAGCAGTACTTC
CDR3: CSASQGRGAYEQYF